Given below is one TCR beta chain in context. The data originate from a study of response to subunit inactivated influenza vaccine. TCRdb reprocessed the RT-PCR reads with MiXCR, giving one entry per CDR3 protein. Of about 540,000 distinct CDR3 sequences in the sample, less than 25% were seen once. CDR3 length equals 15 residues. Trimming pared 5 bases from V and 7 bases from J, leaving 17 bases between. Germline V lookup: CDR1 MDHEN, CDR2 SYDVKM. This sample also belongs to another study, concerning T cells expressing NK-cell markers. That source notes: TCR beta libraries carry UMIs added by 5'RACE template switching. Seropositivity for HCMV was found in seven of the eight sequenced donors, with one seronegative. Restricting sorting to alpha-beta TCR T cells was achieved in several experiments by an anti-gamma-delta TCR antibody. NKG2C+ dominant clonotype frequencies in more than 5 donors were roughly 1.0-7.5% of CD8+ T cells. In a few donors, these clonotypes also led the CD3+CD56-NKG2C+ fraction.

The chain employs TRBV28 and TRBJ2-2, with unresolved D. The input for sequencing was CD4+ T cells sorted from PBMCs, taken 11 to 12 days after vaccination. The sequence was collected from a man aged 45-65 years who received an inactivated influenza vaccine. The CDR3 DNA is TGTGCCAGCAGTCGATCGTTCCCGAAGGGCGGGGAGCTGTTTTTT. Protein: CASSRSFPKGGELFF. Variable domain in full (rest from reference TRBV28 and TRBJ2-2): DVKVTQSSRYLVKRTGEKVFLECVQDMDHENMFWYRQDPGLGLRLIYFSYDVKMKEKGDIPEGYSVSREKKERFSLILESASTNQTSMYLCASSRSFPKGGELFFGEGSRLTVL.